This T cell receptor (beta chain) came from a study of blood T cell repertoires in COVID-19. Germline V lookup: CDR1 SGHAT, CDR2 FQNNGV. V was clipped by 5 bases and J by 5 bases; unmatched bases: 6. The CDR3 sequence is 14 residues long. As originally analysed: Amplifying reference gene primers gave estimates of nucleated cell counts. Sequenced by immunoSEQ multiplex PCR; TCRdb stores in-frame clones only, minus some. For V, J and clone size, that table is used; D and trimming come from the DNA. This sample carries some 85,000 clones, 65% to 80% of them seen once, and the ten largest clones take roughly 20%.

V usage is TRBV11-2 and J usage is TRBJ2-1; 7 bases line up with TRBD1. Material for sequencing was peripheral blood. The origin of this receptor is a woman older than 75 with active or convalescent COVID-19. The CDR3 sequence: CASSLTGANNEQFF. CDR3 bases: TGTGCCAGCAGCCTTACAGGGGCCAACAATGAGCAGTTCTTC.